This T cell receptor beta chain was observed in a study of vaccination and CD4 T cells after COVID-19. As for the study in general: Post-vaccine sampling followed dose two by a median 72 days (range 14 to 241). The authors exposed cells to overlapping spike peptides derived from SARS-CoV-2, HCoV-NL63, HCoV-OC43 and HCoV-229E.

This sample's treatment: roughly ten-day PBMC culture with coronavirus spike peptide pools or control peptides (ViraFEST assay). To note about this clonotype: Its antigen remains unknown.

Scientists ran DNA taken from cultured CD4+ T cells through the Oncomine TCR Beta short-read assay for sequencing. A single record per CDR3 protein comes from TCRdb applying MiXCR to the PCR reads. The table records around 13,000 distinct CDR3 sequences, 35% to 40% of them present only once. Germline CDR1 and CDR2: KGHSH and LQKENI. This CDR3 region has 15 residues. V lost 6 bases and J 0 bases, leaving 14 bases between the germline ends. The rearrangement links TRBV18 to TRBJ1-1; D perhaps matches TRBD1 (5 bases). This TCR was sampled from a human donor with COVID-19. The sequenced material came from cultured CD4+ T cells from blood. The CDR3 protein is CASSPREGMNTEAFF. The CDR3 DNA reads as TGTGCCAGCTCCCCTCGGGAGGGGATGAACACTGAAGCTTTCTTT.